This TCR beta chain emerged from a study of OX40 agonist ivuxolimab in advanced cancers. Study context: In this cohort, patients received ivuxolimab, an agonistic anti-OX40 (CD134) antibody. Findings of the study overall: Mean expanded clone counts were higher in CD8+ than CD4+ T cells.

The data were produced by immunoSEQ multiplex PCR, yet TCRdb's version contains in-frame clones alone and is incomplete. This sample yields roughly 93,000 clones, of which about 80% are seen a single time; 5.5% belongs to the top ten. Blood was sampled at baseline, cycle 4 day 1, and cycle 7 day 1. Concerning this clone: The antigen remains undetermined.

Germline V lookup: CDR1 MNHEY, CDR2 SVGAGI. The CDR3 spans 13 residues. Deletions cut 5 bases from V and 2 bases from J, with 10 bases between. The sequence came from an adult with an advanced solid tumor such as melanoma, head and neck, liver or kidney cancer. The chain joins TRBV6-5 to TRBJ2-7, with D tentatively TRBD2 (6 bases). Material: CD4+ or CD8+ T cells sorted from blood, obtained in a trial of the OX40 agonist ivuxolimab. The chain's CDR3 is CASSGGGTYEQYF. The DNA for the CDR3 is TGTGCCAGCAGTGGGGGAGGAACCTACGAGCAGTACTTC.